This T cell receptor (beta chain) was documented in a study of cytomegalovirus exposure and HLA in healthy donors. The CDR3 sequence is 14 residues long. Germline CDR1 SEHNR, CDR2 FQNEAQ (reference sequence). The V end lost 5 bases, the J end lost 7 bases, and 15 bases lay between the germline ends. This PCR relied on a set of 60 Vbeta primers and 13 Jbeta primers. Here immunoSEQ multiplex PCR was the method, and the copy in TCRdb shows in-frame clones only, minus some. Recorded for this sample: tens of thousands of clones. J is TRBJ2-1 and V is TRBV7-9; possible D gene TRBD1, 5 bases. The sequenced material came from PBMCs. The clonotype comes from a man aged 30-40 years in good health and CMV-seronegative. In DNA form, the CDR3 reads TGTGCCAGCAGCCCTCTAGGGGCAGCGAATGAGCAGTTCTTC. Encoded protein: CASSPLGAANEQFF.